This T cell receptor beta chain was retrieved from a study of graft-versus-host responses after intestinal transplantation. As for the study in general: Those transplanted obtained multivisceral, liver-intestinal, or isolated intestinal grafts. For around 3 years after anti-thymocyte globulin induction, all recipients took tacrolimus and steroids.

General study points: The recipient marrow held GvH clones, and some of them showed up first in ileum or blood.

This table comes from immunoSEQ multiplex PCR, and its TCRdb copy is limited to in-frame clones, with some not included. This table has around 78,000 clones, around 90% appearing once. In regard to this clone: Its antigen remains unidentified.

CDR3 length equals 13 residues. Germline V gene data show CDR1 as GTSNPN and CDR2 as SVGIG (reference sequence). Trimming removed 8 bases from V and 1 base from J, with 12 bases in between. The input for sequencing was unstimulated CD8+ T cells sorted from spleen or lymph node cells, taken before transplant. V gene TRBV30 combines with J gene TRBJ2-1; D may be TRBD2 (5 bases). The clonotype originates from a human donor who was the organ donor for an intestinal transplant. The CDR3 protein is CAGGGLSYNEQFF. The DNA for the CDR3 is TGTGCCGGAGGCGGGTTGTCCTACAATGAGCAGTTCTTC.